This T cell receptor (beta chain) was sequenced for a study of cytomegalovirus exposure and HLA in healthy donors. Study-wide context: A data release that came early held 80 million to 95 million unique TCRs from HLA-typed donors. Study-wide results and limits: Listed as cytomegalovirus-associated were 150 or so TCR beta chains. More clonal expansion characterized HLA-associated TCR beta chains than equally common others in a later analysis.

Turning to this clone: Its antigen is still unknown.

Looked up from germline, CDR1 is SGHTA and CDR2 is FQGNSA. The V end lost 0 bases, the J end lost 4 bases, and 15 bases lay between the germline ends. This CDR3 is 16 amino acids long. Both 60 Vbeta primers and 13 Jbeta primers went into the PCR. Sequenced by immunoSEQ multiplex PCR; TCRdb stores in-frame clones only, minus some. Of roughly 93,000 clones listed, around 75% are singletons. The chain employs TRBV7-2 and TRBJ1-2, with D possibly being TRBD1 (6 bases). Sequencing was performed on PBMCs. The sequence derives from a man between 18 and 29 years old in good health and CMV-seropositive. This CDR3 reads CASSLAGTTTGYGYTF. For the CDR3, the DNA is TGTGCCAGCAGCTTAGCAGGGACAACTACAGGCTATGGCTACACCTTC.